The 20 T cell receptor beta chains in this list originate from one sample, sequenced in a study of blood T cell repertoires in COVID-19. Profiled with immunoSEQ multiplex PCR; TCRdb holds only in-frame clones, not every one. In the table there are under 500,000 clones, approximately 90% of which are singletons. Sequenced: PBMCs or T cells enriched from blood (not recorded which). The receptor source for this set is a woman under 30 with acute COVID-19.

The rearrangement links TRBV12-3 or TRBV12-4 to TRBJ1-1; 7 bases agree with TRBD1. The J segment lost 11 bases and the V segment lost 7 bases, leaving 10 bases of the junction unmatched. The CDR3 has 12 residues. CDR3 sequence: CASTRGTVVAFF. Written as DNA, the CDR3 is TGTGCCAGCACCAGGGGGACGGTGGTGGCTTTCTTT.

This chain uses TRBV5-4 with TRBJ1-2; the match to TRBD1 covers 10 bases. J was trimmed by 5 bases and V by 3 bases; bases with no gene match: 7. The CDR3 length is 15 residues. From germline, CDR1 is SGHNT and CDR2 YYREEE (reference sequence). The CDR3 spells CASSSGQGEWYGYTF. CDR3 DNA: TGTGCCAGCAGCTCCGGACAGGGGGAATGGTATGGCTACACCTTC.

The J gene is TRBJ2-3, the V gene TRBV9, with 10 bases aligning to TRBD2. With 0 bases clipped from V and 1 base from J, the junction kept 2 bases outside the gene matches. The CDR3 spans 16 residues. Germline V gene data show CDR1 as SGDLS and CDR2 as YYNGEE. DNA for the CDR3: TGTGCCAGCAGCGTAGAGCTAGCGGGAGGCACAGATACGCAGTATTTT. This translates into CASSVELAGGTDTQYF.

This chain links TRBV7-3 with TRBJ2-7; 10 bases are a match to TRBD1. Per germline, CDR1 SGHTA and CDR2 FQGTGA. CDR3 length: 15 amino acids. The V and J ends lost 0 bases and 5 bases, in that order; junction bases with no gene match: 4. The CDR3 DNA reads TGTGCCAGCAGCTTAACGGGACAGGGGTTCGACGAGCAGTACTTC. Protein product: CASSLTGQGFDEQYF.

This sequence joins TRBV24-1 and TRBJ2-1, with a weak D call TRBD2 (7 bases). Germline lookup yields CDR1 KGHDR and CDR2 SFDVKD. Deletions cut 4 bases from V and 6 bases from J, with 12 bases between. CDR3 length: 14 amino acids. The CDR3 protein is CATSEGGRSNEQFF. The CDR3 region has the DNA TGTGCCACCAGTGAGGGGGGGCGCTCCAATGAGCAGTTCTTC.

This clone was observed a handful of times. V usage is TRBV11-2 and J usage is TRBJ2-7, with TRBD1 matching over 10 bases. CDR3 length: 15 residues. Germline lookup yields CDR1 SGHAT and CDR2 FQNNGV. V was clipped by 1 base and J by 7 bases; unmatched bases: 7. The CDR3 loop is CASSLGDRGLREQYF. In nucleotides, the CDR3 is TGTGCCAGCAGCTTAGGAGACAGGGGGCTTCGGGAGCAGTACTTC.

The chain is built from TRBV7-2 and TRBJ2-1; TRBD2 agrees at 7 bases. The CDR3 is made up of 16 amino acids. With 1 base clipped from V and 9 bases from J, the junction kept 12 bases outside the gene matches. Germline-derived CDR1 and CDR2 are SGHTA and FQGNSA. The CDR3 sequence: CASSLGPGLDKSEQFF. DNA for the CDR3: TGTGCCAGCAGCTTAGGTCCCGGACTAGACAAAAGTGAGCAGTTCTTC.

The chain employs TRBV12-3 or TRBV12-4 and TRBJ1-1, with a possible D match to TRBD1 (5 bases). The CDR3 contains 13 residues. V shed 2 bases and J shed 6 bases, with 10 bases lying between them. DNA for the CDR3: TGTGCCAGCAGTTTATCAGGGTCGGCTGAAGCTTTCTTT. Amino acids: CASSLSGSAEAFF.

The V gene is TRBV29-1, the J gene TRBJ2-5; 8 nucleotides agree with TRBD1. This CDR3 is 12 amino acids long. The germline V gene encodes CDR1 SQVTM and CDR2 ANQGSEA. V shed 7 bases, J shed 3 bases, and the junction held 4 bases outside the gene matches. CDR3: CSALTGEETQYF. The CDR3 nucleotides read TGCAGCGCCTTGACAGGGGAAGAGACCCAGTACTTC.

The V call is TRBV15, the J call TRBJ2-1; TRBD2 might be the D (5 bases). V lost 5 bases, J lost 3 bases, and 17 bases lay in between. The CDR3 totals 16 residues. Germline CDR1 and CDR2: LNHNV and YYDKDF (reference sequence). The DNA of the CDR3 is TGTGCCACCAGCCTAGGCCTAGCCAGGCACTACAATGAGCAGTTCTTC. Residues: CATSLGLARHYNEQFF.

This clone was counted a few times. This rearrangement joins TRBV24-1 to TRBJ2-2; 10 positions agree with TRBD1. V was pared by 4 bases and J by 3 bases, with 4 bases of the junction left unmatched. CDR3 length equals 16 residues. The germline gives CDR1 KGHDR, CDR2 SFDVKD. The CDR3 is CATSDSDRGDTGELFF. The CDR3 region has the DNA TGTGCCACCAGTGACTCGGACAGGGGGGACACCGGGGAGCTGTTTTTT.

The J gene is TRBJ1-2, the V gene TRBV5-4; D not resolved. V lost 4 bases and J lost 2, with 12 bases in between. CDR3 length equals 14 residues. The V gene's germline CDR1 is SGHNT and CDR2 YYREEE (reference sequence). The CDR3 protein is CASSRVDMNYGYTF. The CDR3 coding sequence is TGTGCCAGCAGCCGTGTCGACATGAACTATGGCTACACCTTC.

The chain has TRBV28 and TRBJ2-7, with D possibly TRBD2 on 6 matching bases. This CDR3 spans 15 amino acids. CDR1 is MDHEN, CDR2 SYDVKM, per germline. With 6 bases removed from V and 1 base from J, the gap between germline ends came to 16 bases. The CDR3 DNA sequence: TGTGCCAGCAGCGCCCCGGGAGCCCGGTCCTACGAGCAGTACTTC. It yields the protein CASSAPGARSYEQYF.

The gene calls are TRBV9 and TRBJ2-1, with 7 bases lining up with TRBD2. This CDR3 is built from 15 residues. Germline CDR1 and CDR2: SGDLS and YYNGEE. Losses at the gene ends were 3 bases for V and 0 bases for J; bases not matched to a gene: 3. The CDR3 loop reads CASSASGYSYNEQFF. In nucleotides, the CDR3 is TGTGCCAGCAGCGCTAGCGGTTACTCCTACAATGAGCAGTTCTTC.

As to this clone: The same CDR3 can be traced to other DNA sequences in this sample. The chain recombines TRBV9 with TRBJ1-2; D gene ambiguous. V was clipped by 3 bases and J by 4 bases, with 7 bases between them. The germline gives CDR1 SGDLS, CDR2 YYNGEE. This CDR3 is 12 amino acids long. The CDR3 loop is CASSAGVYGYTF. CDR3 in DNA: TGTGCCAGCAGCGCAGGTGTCTATGGCTACACCTTC.

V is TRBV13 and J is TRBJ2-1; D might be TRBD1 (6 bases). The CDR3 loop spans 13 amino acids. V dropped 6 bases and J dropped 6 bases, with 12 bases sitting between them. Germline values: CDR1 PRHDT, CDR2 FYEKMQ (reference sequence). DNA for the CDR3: TGTGCCAGCAGTTTCCAGGGGTCCAATGAGCAGTTCTTC. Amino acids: CASSFQGSNEQFF. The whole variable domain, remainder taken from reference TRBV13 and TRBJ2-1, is AAGVIQSPRHLIKEKRETATLKCYPIPRHDTVYWYQQGPGQDPQFLISFYEKMQSDKGSIPDRFSAQQFSDYHSELNMSSLELGDSALYFCASSFQGSNEQFFGPGTRLTVL.

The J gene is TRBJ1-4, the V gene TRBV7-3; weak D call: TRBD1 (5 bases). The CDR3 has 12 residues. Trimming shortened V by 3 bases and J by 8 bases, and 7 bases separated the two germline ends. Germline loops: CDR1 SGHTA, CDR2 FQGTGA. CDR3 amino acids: CASSLRGEKLFF. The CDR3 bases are TGTGCCAGCAGCTTGCGGGGGGAAAAACTGTTTTTT.

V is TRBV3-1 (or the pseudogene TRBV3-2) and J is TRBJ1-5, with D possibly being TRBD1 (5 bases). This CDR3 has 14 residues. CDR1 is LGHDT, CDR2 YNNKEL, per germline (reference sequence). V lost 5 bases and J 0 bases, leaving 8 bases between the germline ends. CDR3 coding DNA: TGTGCCAGCAGCAATAGGGGTAGCAATCAGCCCCAGCATTTT. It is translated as CASSNRGSNQPQHF.

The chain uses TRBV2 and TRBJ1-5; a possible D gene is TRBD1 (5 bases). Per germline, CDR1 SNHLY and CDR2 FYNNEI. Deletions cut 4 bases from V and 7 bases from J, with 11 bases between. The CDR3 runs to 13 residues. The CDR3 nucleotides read TGTGCCAGCAGTGCAACAGGTGGGCAGCCCCAGCATTTT. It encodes CASSATGGQPQHF.

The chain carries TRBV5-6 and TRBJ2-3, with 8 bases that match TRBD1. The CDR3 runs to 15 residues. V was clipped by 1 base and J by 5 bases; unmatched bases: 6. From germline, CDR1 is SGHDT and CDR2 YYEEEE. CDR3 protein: CASSLFGQGRDTQYF. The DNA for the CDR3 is TGTGCCAGCAGCTTGTTCGGACAGGGAAGAGATACGCAGTATTTT. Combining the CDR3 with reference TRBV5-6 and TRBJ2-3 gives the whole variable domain DAGVTQSPTHLIKTRGQQVTLRCSPKSGHDTVSWYQQALGQGPQFIFQYYEEEERQRGNFPDRFSGHQFPNYSSELNVNALLLGDSALYLCASSLFGQGRDTQYFGPGTRLTVL.